This T cell receptor beta chain emerged from a study of blood T cell repertoires in COVID-19. At the level of the study: Italy, Spain and the United States were the sources of the convalescent and acute COVID-19 samples. PBMCs, B-cell-depleted T cells, or T cells provided the cDNA or gDNA that made up the material.

Per the original methods: Quantification of nucleated cells was approximated via reference gene primer amplification. Produced via immunoSEQ multiplex PCR; TCRdb's table is partial and in-frame only. D and trimming come from the DNA, and the V and J calls and clone size come from that table. Of about 41,000 clones in the sample, 88% were seen once. V was pared by 3 bases and J by 0 bases, with 6 bases of the junction left unmatched. Germline loops: CDR1 LGHDT, CDR2 YNNKEL (reference sequence). The CDR3 has 17 residues. The sequencing input was peripheral blood. The source is a human donor in a cohort sampled during active COVID-19. The rearrangement uses TRBV3-1 (or the pseudogene TRBV3-2) and TRBJ2-4; 9 positions match TRBD2. The CDR3 sequence is CASSQRSGGLAKNIQYF. The CDR3 nucleotides read TGTGCCAGCAGCCAGAGAAGCGGGGGGTTAGCCAAAAACATTCAGTACTTC.